This paragraph covers one T cell receptor (beta chain) sequence. The CDR3 has 16 amino acids. V lost 2 bases and J lost 1, with 12 bases in between. Germline lookup yields CDR1 MGHDK and CDR2 SYGVNS. The assay was immunoSEQ multiplex PCR, and TCRdb's table has in-frame clones only and misses some. The sample includes tens of thousands of clones, around 80% of them seen just once. This record comes from a study of blood T cell repertoires in COVID-19. For the study at large: Sources were T cells, B-cell-depleted T cells, or PBMCs; the material itself was cDNA or gDNA.

This receptor was obtained from a man older than 75 with acute or convalescent COVID-19. Sequencing used peripheral blood. The chain recombines TRBV25-1 with TRBJ2-1; weak D call: TRBD2 (5 bases). Here the CDR3 DNA reads TGTGCCAGCAGTGAACGGAGCGGATCTTCCTACAATGAGCAGTTCTTC. This sequence encodes CASSERSGSSYNEQFF.